This T cell receptor (beta chain) was identified in a study of blood T cell repertoires in COVID-19 (dated by TCRdb to 2020 to 2021). Context from the whole study: Samples covering the acute and convalescent phases of COVID-19 were provided by collaborators in the United States, Italy and Spain. The prospective study material was composed of cDNA or gDNA derived from T cells, B-cell-depleted T cells, or PBMCs. The dataset comprised deeply sampled blood TCRbeta repertoires from subjects exposed to, actively infected with, or recovered from COVID-19. The repertoires were released in a freely available public database meant as a resource for research on the immune response to SARS-CoV-2. Samples were obtained from the ongoing ImmuneRACE study (first 160 participants) and from over 1,000 subjects provided by 6 global collaborators. Sample metadata almost always included a de-identified subject ID, COVID-19 status, age in years and sex. Where HLA class I and class II types were available, the types were taken from metadata supplied by the sample provider, not from assay-based typing. Overall results and qualifications from the work: The quantity of clinical and demographic metadata differed by source and by participant and was supplied without curation.

Whole blood was collected in K2EDTA tubes by collaborating institutions according to the institutions' own protocols. For TCRbeta analysis, collaborators shipped samples in one of three forms: frozen whole blood, isolated PBMCs, or DNA extracted from either of those sample types. The immunoSEQ Assay, a bias-controlled multiplex PCR, was used to amplify TCRbeta CDR3 regions from genomic DNA. Turning to the authors' computational methods: The number of nucleated cells in each sample was estimated by amplification of reference gene primers within the assay. Sequence reads were collapsed and filtered to measure the absolute abundance of every unique TCRbeta CDR3 rearrangement. For each sample, productive Simpson clonality was calculated as the square root of Simpson's diversity index across productive rearrangements. Held by TCRdb, this immuneACCESS table contains in-frame sequences only and omits some clones. Under half of the omission traces to an unresolved V gene where checked; the cause of the rest is unknown. V, J and clone size were drawn from that table, and D and trimming were deduced from the DNA. This sample lists 110,000 or so clones; roughly 80% were detected once. 2.5% of the sample comes from the top ten.

From the cysteine through the phenylalanine, the CDR3 covers 14 amino acids. The DNA shown is the 42-base CDR3, in frame from base 1. CDR1 and CDR2 were assigned from the germline V gene (reference sequence) as MNHEY and SMNVEV. V was cut back by 2 bases and J by 2 bases, leaving a gap of 8 bases between them. On this clone itself: The antigen this receptor binds is unknown. No base qualities exist here, and no much larger clone lies one base off it.

The sample was peripheral blood. The V and J genes are TRBV27 and TRBJ2-3, and possibly TRBD1, on 5 matching bases. The TCR originated in a man aged 50 or older with acute or convalescent COVID-19. The DNA is TGTGCCAGCAGTTTAGGCAGGGCCACAGATACGCAGTATTTT. Its translation is CASSLGRATDTQYF.